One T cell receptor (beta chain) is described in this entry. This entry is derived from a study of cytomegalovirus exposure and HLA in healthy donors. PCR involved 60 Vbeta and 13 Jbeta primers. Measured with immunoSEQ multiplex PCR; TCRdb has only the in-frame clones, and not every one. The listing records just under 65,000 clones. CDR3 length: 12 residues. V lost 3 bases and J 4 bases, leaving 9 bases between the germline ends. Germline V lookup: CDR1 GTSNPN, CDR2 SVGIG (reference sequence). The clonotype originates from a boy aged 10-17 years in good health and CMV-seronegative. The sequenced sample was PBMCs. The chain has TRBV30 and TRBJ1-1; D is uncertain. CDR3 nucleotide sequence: TGTGCCTGGAGCCAGGTGGCCACTGAAGCTTTCTTT. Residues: CAWSQVATEAFF.